One sample yielded the 29 T cell receptor beta chains listed below, sequenced in a study of cytomegalovirus exposure and HLA in healthy donors (dated by TCRdb to 2017 to 2019). Libraries came from the immunoSEQ multiplex PCR assay. The multiplex PCR relied on a mix of 60 forward primers for TCR Vbeta segments and 13 reverse primers for TCR Jbeta segments. Sourced from immuneACCESS, this table was stored by TCRdb with only in-frame sequences that have V and J called. A share of the clones is absent; for the studies checked, an unresolved V gene accounts for under half, and the remainder has no known explanation. The sample table lists around 40,000 clones, approximately 86% of them with a count of one. Around 8% of the sample rests with the top ten. The sequencing sample was made of PBMCs. These TCRs come from a woman aged 40 to 55 in good health and CMV-seropositive.

The V gene is TRBV19, the J gene TRBJ1-2, with a possible D match to TRBD1 (5 bases). The length of the CDR3 is 13 residues. The V and J ends lost 11 bases and 8 bases respectively, with 21 bases between them. Germline CDR1 LNHDA, CDR2 SQIVND (reference sequence). CDR3 bases: TGTGCCGTCTGGGGCCAGGGAGGGAGAGGCTACACCTTC. Residues: CAVWGQGGRGYTF.

This chain links TRBV25-1 with TRBJ2-5; 11 bases match TRBD2. Germline CDR1 reads MGHDK; CDR2 reads SYGVNS. The CDR3 is made up of 15 amino acids. J lost 8 bases, V lost 0 bases, and 5 bases had no gene match. CDR3 in amino acids: CASSEYVAGGVTQYF. For the CDR3, the DNA is TGTGCCAGCAGTGAATATGTAGCGGGAGGGGTAACCCAGTACTTC.

The V and J genes are TRBV10-1 and TRBJ2-1; perhaps TRBD2 as D (6 bases). This CDR3 is built from 15 residues. Germline loops: CDR1 WNHNN, CDR2 SYGVQD (reference sequence). Trimming removed 2 bases from V and 12 bases from J, with 20 bases in between. The CDR3 protein is CASSEGRRGERGQFF. In nucleotides, the CDR3 is TGCGCCAGCAGTGAGGGTAGGAGGGGCGAGAGGGGGCAGTTCTTC.

The rearrangement joins TRBV19 to TRBJ2-7, with TRBD1 identical over 9 bases. This CDR3 spans 13 amino acids. From germline, CDR1 is LNHDA and CDR2 SQIVND (reference sequence). J lost 6 bases, V lost 3 bases, and 3 bases had no gene match. CDR3: CASSMGTGSEQYF. CDR3 DNA: TGTGCCAGTAGTATGGGGACAGGGTCCGAGCAGTACTTC. Full variable domain (outside the CDR3, taken from reference TRBV19 and TRBJ2-7): DGGITQSPKYLFRKEGQNVTLSCEQNLNHDAMYWYRQDPGQGLRLIYYSQIVNDFQKGDIAEGYSVSREKKESFPLTVTSAQKNPTAFYLCASSMGTGSEQYFGPGTRLTVT.

V gene TRBV7-9 combines with J gene TRBJ2-1, with D possibly TRBD2 on 5 matching bases. The CDR3 length is 14 residues. The V end was cut by 9 bases, the J end by 0 bases, with 12 bases between. In germline, CDR1 is SEHNR, CDR2 FQNEAQ (reference sequence). The CDR3 spells CASSVSSSYNEQFF. The CDR3 coding sequence is TGTGCCAGTAGCGTATCGAGCTCCTACAATGAGCAGTTCTTC. The variable domain in full, completed from reference TRBV7-9 and TRBJ2-1, reads DTGVSQNPRHKITKRGQNVTFRCDPISEHNRLYWYRQTLGQGPEFLTYFQNEAQLEKSRLLSDRFSAERPKGSFSTLEIQRTEQGDSAMYLCASSVSSSYNEQFFGPGTRLTVL.

This clone was counted between two and nine times. The rearrangement joins TRBV28 to TRBJ2-3, with 7 bases that match TRBD2. Per germline, CDR1 MDHEN and CDR2 SYDVKM. The CDR3 runs to 15 residues. Trimming removed 6 bases from V and 0 bases from J; junction bases left unmatched: 6. DNA for the CDR3: TGTGCCAGCAGCTTTAGCGGGTTTAGCACAGATACGCAGTATTTT. Translating gives CASSFSGFSTDTQYF.

This clone was detected only a few times. The V gene is TRBV5-1, the J gene TRBJ2-7, with unresolved D. The CDR3 sequence is 11 residues long. CDR1 is SGHRS, CDR2 YFSETQ, per germline. V was shortened by 1 base and J by 7 bases, with 6 bases between the two germline ends. The CDR3 sequence is CASSLTTEQYF. CDR3 nucleotides: TGCGCCAGCAGCTTGACTACGGAGCAGTACTTC.

This clone showed up just once. CDR3: CASSPQEGPRTNSPLHF. The DNA for the CDR3 is TGTGCCAGCTCACCACAGGAGGGCCCGCGGACCAATTCACCCCTCCACTTT. The rearrangement uses TRBV18 and TRBJ1-6, with D uncertain. V was pared by 1 base and J by 7 bases, with 17 bases between. The CDR3 runs 17 residues. Germline CDR1 and CDR2: KGHSH and LQKENI.

The chain joins TRBV29-1 to TRBJ1-1; D possibly corresponds to TRBD1 (6 bases). Germline values: CDR1 SQVTM, CDR2 ANQGSEA. V dropped 6 bases and J dropped 2 bases, with 19 bases sitting between them. The CDR3 runs to 15 residues. Here the CDR3 reads CSVQGVKARNTEAFF. Here the CDR3 DNA reads TGCAGCGTACAGGGAGTTAAGGCTAGAAACACTGAAGCTTTCTTT.

This chain connects TRBV6-5 to TRBJ1-5; D unresolved. Germline values: CDR1 MNHEY, CDR2 SVGAGI. CDR3 length: 15 amino acids. Trimming took off 4 bases at V and 2 bases at J, with 12 bases between the two ends. As DNA, the CDR3 is TGTGCCAGCAGTTCCCTCGGTAGTGGCAATCAGCCCCAGCATTTT. Protein: CASSSLGSGNQPQHF.

The chain is built from TRBV5-1 and TRBJ2-7, with TRBD1 matching over 8 bases. The germline gives CDR1 SGHRS, CDR2 YFSETQ. CDR3 length: 15 residues. The trim removed 1 base at V and 5 bases at J, leaving 8 bases unmatched. This CDR3 is CASSLIITGGNEQYF. CDR3 bases: TGCGCCAGCAGCTTGATCATAACAGGGGGGAACGAGCAGTACTTC.

This clone appeared a single time. The chain uses TRBV7-9 and TRBJ2-1; D is uncertain. V was trimmed by 5 bases and J by 2 bases, leaving 13 bases between them. The CDR3 spans 15 residues. Germline lookup yields CDR1 SEHNR and CDR2 FQNEAQ (reference sequence). CDR3 in DNA: TGTGCCAGCAGCCGCCTGCGGTCCCCCTACAATGAGCAGTTCTTC. Its protein is CASSRLRSPYNEQFF. Full variable domain (outside the CDR3, taken from reference TRBV7-9 and TRBJ2-1): DTGVSQNPRHKITKRGQNVTFRCDPISEHNRLYWYRQTLGQGPEFLTYFQNEAQLEKSRLLSDRFSAERPKGSFSTLEIQRTEQGDSAMYLCASSRLRSPYNEQFFGPGTRLTVL.

This chain connects TRBV2 to TRBJ2-2, with D possibly TRBD2 on 6 matching bases. V shed 4 bases and J shed 1 base, with 10 bases lying between them. CDR3 length equals 15 residues. The germline V gene has CDR1 SNHLY and CDR2 FYNNEI. DNA of the CDR3: TGTGCCAGCAGTGGGGGACTGAGGAACACCGGGGAGCTGTTTTTT. This gives the protein CASSGGLRNTGELFF.

The chain links TRBV7-2 to TRBJ2-7; weak D call: TRBD1 (5 bases). Germline V gene sequence: CDR1 SGHTA, CDR2 FQGNSA. Trimming took off 4 bases at V and 6 bases at J, with 10 bases between the two ends. CDR3 size: 12 residues. The CDR3 nucleotides read TGTGCCAGCAGCTCCGTAGGGGCCGAGCAGTACTTC. It is translated as CASSSVGAEQYF. The full variable domain, completed using reference TRBV7-2 and TRBJ2-7, is GAGVSQSPSNKVTEKGKDVELRCDPISGHTALYWYRQSLGQGLEFLIYFQGNSAPDKSGLPSDRFSAERTGGSVSTLTIQRTQQEDSAVYLCASSSVGAEQYFGPGTRLTVT.

This clone was detected only a few times. The chain is built from TRBV6-5 and TRBJ1-6, with 9 bases lining up with TRBD1. The CDR3 covers 15 residues. J gave up 6 bases and V 2 bases, and 2 bases lay outside the gene matches. Per germline, CDR1 MNHEY and CDR2 SVGAGI. For the CDR3, the DNA is TGTGCCAGCAGTTACAGGACAGGGGTTAATTCACCCCTCCACTTT. This sequence encodes CASSYRTGVNSPLHF.

The rearrangement joins TRBV9 to TRBJ2-1; D possibly corresponds to TRBD1 (5 bases). Germline values: CDR1 SGDLS, CDR2 YYNGEE. V lost 4 bases to trimming and J lost 6 bases, with 8 bases between them. This CDR3 is 12 amino acids long. CDR3 coding DNA: TGTGCCAGCAGCTCTCAGGGCAATGAGCAGTTCTTC. Amino acids: CASSSQGNEQFF. The full variable domain, its missing parts supplied by reference TRBV9 and TRBJ2-1, is DSGVTQTPKHLITATGQRVTLRCSPRSGDLSVYWYQQSLDQGLQFLIQYYNGEERAKGNILERFSAQQFPDLHSELNLSSLELGDSALYFCASSSQGNEQFFGPGTRLTVL.

The V and J genes are TRBV9 and TRBJ1-5; D call uncertain. V dropped 0 bases and J dropped 7 bases, with 8 bases sitting between them. Germline V lookup: CDR1 SGDLS, CDR2 YYNGEE. CDR3 length: 13 amino acids. The CDR3: CASSVGAYQPQHF. CDR3 DNA: TGTGCCAGCAGCGTAGGTGCGTACCAGCCCCAGCATTTT. Combining the CDR3 with reference TRBV9 and TRBJ1-5 gives the whole variable domain DSGVTQTPKHLITATGQRVTLRCSPRSGDLSVYWYQQSLDQGLQFLIQYYNGEERAKGNILERFSAQQFPDLHSELNLSSLELGDSALYFCASSVGAYQPQHFGDGTRLSIL.

This sequence joins TRBV20-1 and TRBJ2-7; 8 positions agree with TRBD1. Per the germline V gene, CDR1 is DFQATT and CDR2 is SNEGSKA (reference sequence). The V gene end was trimmed by 6 bases and the J gene end by 3 bases; junction bases not matched to a gene: 1. This CDR3 is 11 amino acids long. The CDR3 protein is CSAGQDYEQYF. The CDR3 DNA is TGCAGTGCGGGACAGGACTACGAGCAGTACTTC.

The chain is built from TRBV19 and TRBJ2-2, with 8 bases aligning to TRBD1. CDR1 and CDR2 (germline): LNHDA, SQIVND (reference sequence). This CDR3 contains 15 residues. V was clipped by 4 bases and J by 1 base; unmatched bases: 2. CDR3 residues: CASSRGTGNTGELFF. CDR3 coding DNA: TGTGCCAGTAGTAGGGGGACAGGGAACACCGGGGAGCTGTTTTTT.

The chain uses TRBV5-6 and TRBJ2-2; 10 nucleotides line up with TRBD2. The junction had 11 bases not matched to a gene; V was cut back by 2 bases and J by 7 bases. Germline V lookup: CDR1 SGHDT, CDR2 YYEEEE. The CDR3 spans 17 residues. The chain's CDR3 is CASSLGFLAGVGGELFF. The CDR3 nucleotides read TGTGCCAGCAGCTTAGGCTTCCTAGCGGGAGTTGGCGGGGAGCTGTTTTTT.

The chain links TRBV19 to TRBJ2-4, with D possibly TRBD2 on 6 matching bases. Germline CDR1 LNHDA, CDR2 SQIVND (reference sequence). V was cut by 9 bases and J by 3 bases, with 15 bases left in between. The CDR3 extends over 14 amino acids. CDR3 nucleotides: TGTGCCAGCTCACGGGAGCCGATCAAAAACATTCAGTACTTC. This encodes CASSREPIKNIQYF. The whole variable domain, filled in from reference TRBV19 and TRBJ2-4, reads DGGITQSPKYLFRKEGQNVTLSCEQNLNHDAMYWYRQDPGQGLRLIYYSQIVNDFQKGDIAEGYSVSREKKESFPLTVTSAQKNPTAFYLCASSREPIKNIQYFGAGTRLSVL.

The V call is TRBV11-2, the J call TRBJ2-1; the D is unclear. With 1 base removed from V and 10 bases from J, the gap between germline ends came to 8 bases. CDR3 length: 12 residues. Germline-derived CDR1 and CDR2 are SGHAT and FQNNGV. CDR3 bases: TGTGCCAGCAGCTTAGTGCTAGAGGAGCAGTTCTTC. Its translation is CASSLVLEEQFF.

The rearrangement links TRBV18 to TRBJ1-2, with a tentative D call TRBD1 (5 bases). Trimming removed 3 bases from V and 4 bases from J, with 21 bases in between. Looked up from germline, CDR1 is KGHSH and CDR2 is LQKENI. There are 17 residues in the CDR3. The CDR3 DNA reads TGTGCCAGCTCACCCCCACCCCAACAGGAGAATCCCTATGGCTACACCTTC. Translating it yields CASSPPPQQENPYGYTF.

J is TRBJ2-5 and V is TRBV5-1; 12 positions agree with TRBD2. CDR3 length: 16 amino acids. J gave up 4 bases and V 6 bases, and 10 bases lay outside the gene matches. Germline V lookup: CDR1 SGHRS, CDR2 YFSETQ. CDR3 nucleotides: TGCGCCAGCAAGGGTCTAGCGGGGGGGCCAGCAGAGACCCAGTACTTC. Amino acids: CASKGLAGGPAETQYF.

This chain uses TRBV7-9 with TRBJ2-7; 10 nucleotides match TRBD1. Trimming at V came to 1 base and at J to 5 bases, leaving 2 bases not matched to a gene. The CDR3 is made up of 14 amino acids. The V gene's germline CDR1 is SEHNR and CDR2 FQNEAQ (reference sequence). CDR3 nucleotides: TGTGCCAGCAGCTTAGGACAGGGGGCGGACGAGCAGTACTTC. Encoded protein: CASSLGQGADEQYF. The variable domain in full, with the rest retrieved from reference TRBV7-9 and TRBJ2-7, is DTGVSQNPRHKITKRGQNVTFRCDPISEHNRLYWYRQTLGQGPEFLTYFQNEAQLEKSRLLSDRFSAERPKGSFSTLEIQRTEQGDSAMYLCASSLGQGADEQYFGPGTRLTVT.

V gene TRBV14 combines with J gene TRBJ2-1, with 9 bases aligning to TRBD1. The CDR3 totals 19 residues. Germline CDR1 SGHDN, CDR2 FVKESK. V gave up 3 bases and J gave up 1 base; unmatched junction bases: 13. The CDR3 DNA follows: TGTGCCAGCAGCCAGGTATGGGACAGGGAGATTTATTCCTACAATGAGCAGTTCTTC. This translates into CASSQVWDREIYSYNEQFF.

The chain links TRBV27 to TRBJ2-7; 10 bases are shared with TRBD1. This CDR3 has 13 residues. CDR1 and CDR2 from the germline V gene are MNHEY and SMNVEV (reference sequence). The J segment lost 0 bases and the V segment lost 8 bases, leaving 1 base of the junction unmatched. CDR3 coding DNA: TGTGCCAGCCGGGACAGGGGCTCCTACGAGCAGTACTTC. Its protein is CASRDRGSYEQYF.

The V call is TRBV7-6, the J call TRBJ2-2; a weak D match, TRBD2 (5 bases). The germline V and J ends were trimmed by 8 bases and 5 bases, with 18 bases remaining between them. This CDR3 has 15 amino acids. CDR1 SGHVS and CDR2 FNYEAQ come from the germline V gene. The CDR3 bases are TGTGCCAGCGATCGAGGGCAAGGCGGTACCGGGGAGCTGTTTTTT. Translating gives CASDRGQGGTGELFF.

This chain uses TRBV9 with TRBJ2-1; maybe TRBD2 (6 bases). Germline V CDR1 and CDR2: SGDLS, YYNGEE. V was shortened by 4 bases and J by 6 bases, with 17 bases between the two germline ends. The CDR3 has 15 amino acids. CDR3 sequence: CASSPGEAQFNEQFF. The CDR3 DNA follows: TGTGCCAGCAGCCCCGGGGAGGCGCAATTCAATGAGCAGTTCTTC.